This entry describes one T cell receptor beta chain. Germline CDR1 reads MNHEY; CDR2 reads SVGAGI. The V gene end was trimmed by 7 bases and the J gene end by 4 bases; junction bases not matched to a gene: 4. The CDR3 runs to 13 residues. The repertoire was sequenced with immunoSEQ multiplex PCR; TCRdb's copy has only in-frame clones and lacks some. This table holds 200,000 to 250,000 clones, less than 85% found once. This specimen belongs to a study of blood T cell repertoires in COVID-19. Study overall: COVID-19 samples, acute and convalescent, were from the United States, Italy and Spain.

The receptor comes from a woman older than 75 with COVID-19, enrolled during active disease. Sequencing was carried out using peripheral blood. The J gene is TRBJ1-5, the V gene TRBV6-5; TRBD1 matches at 7 bases. CDR3 nucleotide sequence: TGTGCCAGCATATCGACAGGGAATCAGCCCCAGCATTTT. It translates to CASISTGNQPQHF.